These 32 T cell receptor beta chains were sequenced from one sample in a study of CD8+ T cells in alopecia areata. Separation of pooled cutaneous lymph node cells was by sorting with CD4, CD8alpha, NKG2D, NKG2ACE and other markers. It was cDNA, reverse transcribed from extracted RNA, that served as the sequencing template. Using immunoSEQ multiplex PCR, the repertoire was profiled, and TCRdb retains in-frame clones only, with some absent. The sample gives about 300,000 clones, none seen only once, and the top ten clones hold 1.2%. Sequencing was carried out using CD4+ T cells sorted from a lymph node. Source of these receptors: a C3H/HeJ mouse with alopecia areata. The mice in this strain carry MHC haplotype H2-k.

A note on this clone: Germline and genes here are mouse. The read gets to within 3 residues of the CDR3 end, and the germline J gene fills in the rest. V usage is TRBV13-1 and J usage is TRBJ1-6; 8 nucleotides agree with TRBD1. TRBJ1-6 has ORF status, its function being uncertain. With V trimmed by 2 bases and J by 2 bases, 0 bases remained unmatched. The CDR3 spans 15 residues. Germline assignment: CDR1 NSHNY and CDR2 SYGAGN. The DNA read from the CDR3 is TGTGCCAGCAGTGAGGACAGGGCCTATAATTCGCCC. Amino acid sequence: CASSEDRAYNSP. The whole CDR3 reads CASSEDRAYNSPLYF.

A few counts support this clone. Genes and germline are mouse. The CDR3 is cut off 4 residues early in the read; its end comes from the germline J gene. The chain carries TRBV12-1 and TRBJ2-3; 11 bases map to TRBD2. The trim removed 2 bases at V and 3 bases at J, leaving 3 bases unmatched. The CDR3 length is 15 residues. Germline CDR1 is SGHSN and CDR2 is HYEKVE. The sequenced CDR3 bases are TGTGCCAGCTCTCAGGGACTGGGGGAAGCAGAA. Its translation: CASSQGLGEAE. The full CDR3 is CASSQGLGEAETLYF.

This clone has a handful of counts. Mouse names are used for the genes. Read coverage stops 4 residues before the CDR3 terminus; the germline J gene supplies the remainder. The rearrangement uses TRBV13-1 and TRBJ1-1; weak D call: TRBD1 (5 bases). The CDR3 is made up of 14 amino acids. The V end lost 2 bases, the J end lost 1 base, and 9 bases lay between the germline ends. Germline CDR1 NSHNY, CDR2 SYGAGN. The covered CDR3 bases are TGTGCCAGCAGTGAGCCAGGGAGGAACACA. It is translated as CASSEPGRNT. In full, the CDR3 reads CASSEPGRNTEVFF.

Comments on this clone: All gene names here are mouse names. The DNA ends 4 residues before the CDR3 does, and the rest of the CDR3 is filled in from the germline J gene. This specimen includes other DNA sequences encoding the same CDR3. The V call is TRBV5, the J call TRBJ2-2; TRBD2 matches at 7 bases. With V trimmed by 4 bases and J by 2 bases, 1 base remained unmatched. Germline-derived CDR1 and CDR2 are LGHNA and YNLKQL (reference sequence). CDR3 length: 14 amino acids. Partial CDR3 DNA: TGTGCCAGCAGCCCTGGGGGTAACACCGGG. It codes for CASSPGGNTG. In full, the CDR3 is CASSPGGNTGQLYF.

Comment on this clone: Germline and genes here are mouse. The read ends 4 residues early relative to the CDR3; the germline J gene fills the gap. The J gene is TRBJ2-2, the V gene TRBV17, with D possibly TRBD2 on 7 matching bases. The CDR3 is made up of 15 amino acids. Germline lookup yields CDR1 MNHDT and CDR2 YYDKIL. The ends were cut back, 2 bases at V and 4 bases at J, with 11 bases in the middle. CDR3 sequence reads: CASSRRGGFTGQLYF. The covered CDR3 bases are TGTGCTAGCAGTAGAAGGGGGGGGTTCACCGGG.

About this clone: Mouse gene names apply. The observed sequence ends 4 residues before the CDR3 terminus, with the missing tail filled in from the germline J gene. The chain carries TRBV5 and TRBJ2-2; 8 positions match TRBD2. The CDR3 is 17 amino acids. Germline V gene data show CDR1 as LGHNA and CDR2 as YNLKQL (reference sequence). V was clipped by 0 bases and J by 6 bases; unmatched bases: 9. The CDR3 sequence: CASSQDGLGGEPGQLYF. The CDR3 DNA, read in part, is TGTGCCAGCAGCCAAGATGGGCTGGGGGGAGAGCCCGGG.

This clone was detected only a few times. Mouse gene names and germline throughout. With the read ending 4 residues before the CDR3 end, the germline J gene is used to fill in that end. The rearrangement joins TRBV14 to TRBJ2-7; D uncertain. The CDR3 is 11 amino acids. Germline CDR1 SGHDT, CDR2 FRDEAV. The sequenced CDR3 bases are TGTGCCAGCAGTCCGTCATAT. It specifies CASSPSY. The whole CDR3 is CASSPSYEQYF. Full variable domain (outside the CDR3, taken from reference TRBV14 and TRBJ2-7): EAGVTQSPRYAVLQEGQAVSFWCDPISGHDTLYWYQQPRDQGPQLLVYFRDEAVIDNSQLPSDRFSAVRPKGTNSTLKIQSAKQGDTATYLCASSPSYEQYFGPGTRLTVL.

This clone was found a few times. Genes here carry mouse names. Read coverage stops 4 residues before the CDR3 terminus; the germline J gene supplies the remainder. This sample includes further DNA sequences coding for the same CDR3. The chain joins TRBV13-1 to TRBJ2-2; D possibly corresponds to TRBD1 (6 bases). This CDR3 is 15 amino acids long. The V gene's germline CDR1 is NSHNY and CDR2 SYGAGN. V gave up 2 bases and J gave up 0 bases, with 8 bases separating them. The CDR3 spells CASSEGTPNTGQLYF. Incomplete CDR3 DNA: TGTGCCAGCAGTGAAGGGACACCAAACACCGGG.

A note on this clone: The germline and genes are mouse ones. The sequence runs out 4 residues before the end of the CDR3; the remainder is reconstructed from the germline J gene. The chain employs TRBV13-1 and TRBJ2-5; D unresolved. Trimming stripped 1 base from V and 3 bases from J, with 6 bases between. This CDR3 is built from 13 residues. Germline V CDR1 and CDR2: NSHNY, SYGAGN. CDR3 residues: CASSDNSQDTQYF. Partial CDR3 DNA: TGTGCCAGCAGTGATAACAGTCAAGAC.

With respect to this clone: Gene names are the mouse ones. In the same sample, other DNA sequences code for this CDR3. The CDR3 loop reads CASSLRDWRDTQYF. CDR3 DNA (partial): TGTGCCAGCAGCCTCCGGGACTGGCGAGAC. The V and J genes are TRBV5 and TRBJ2-5, with 8 bases matching TRBD2. The read terminates 4 residues ahead of where the CDR3 ends, so the germline J gene completes it. Germline V lookup: CDR1 LGHNA, CDR2 YNLKQL (reference sequence). This CDR3 contains 14 residues.

About this clone itself: Gene names and germline refer to mouse. Other DNA sequences within the sample encode an identical CDR3. CDR3 bases read: TGTGCCTGGAGTCGGGGACAAAACACA. Its protein is CAWSRGQNT. The entire CDR3 is CAWSRGQNTEVFF. V gene TRBV31 combines with J gene TRBJ1-1; weak D call: TRBD1 (6 bases). The read ends 4 residues before the CDR3 terminus; that terminus is restored from the germline J gene. V dropped 1 base and J dropped 1 base, with 7 bases sitting between them. The CDR3 totals 13 residues. Germline assignment: CDR1 GKSSPN and CDR2 SITVG.

This clone has only a few counts. Germline and genes: mouse. The CDR3 end is not reached by the read, which stops 4 residues before it; the germline J gene fills it in. The genes are TRBV13-1 and TRBJ1-2; 11 nucleotides agree with TRBD1. V trimming: 0 bases; J trimming: 4 bases; junction bases outside the gene matches: 2. CDR1 and CDR2 (germline): NSHNY, SYGAGN. This CDR3 comprises 15 residues. Incomplete CDR3 DNA: TGTGCCAGCAGTGATGAGGGACAGGGGGTCTCC. The encoded protein is CASSDEGQGVS. The entire CDR3 is CASSDEGQGVSDYTF.

Turning to this clone: Mouse gene names and germline throughout. The observed sequence ends 4 residues before the CDR3 terminus, with the missing tail filled in from the germline J gene. The sample holds other DNA sequences that translate to the same CDR3. The V call is TRBV1, the J call TRBJ2-5; 9 nucleotides align to TRBD2. The J segment lost 0 bases and the V segment lost 3 bases, leaving 1 base of the junction unmatched. CDR3 length: 15 amino acids. Germline CDR1 and CDR2: NSQYPW and LRSPGD (reference sequence). This CDR3 reads CTCSAGTGNQDTQYF. The covered CDR3 bases are TGCACCTGCAGTGCCGGGACTGGGAACCAAGAC.

About this clone itself: Gene names denote mouse genes. The read terminates 4 residues before the CDR3 end, so the remaining end is supplied by the germline J gene. The chain couples TRBV17 to TRBJ2-3; 9 bases are a match to TRBD1. V trimming: 5 bases; J trimming: 0 bases; junction bases outside the gene matches: 12. This CDR3 is built from 18 residues. Germline lookup yields CDR1 MNHDT and CDR2 YYDKIL. The sequenced part of the CDR3 DNA is TGTGCTAGCAGTGGGACCTACAGGGGGCAGGGTAGTGCAGAA. It specifies CASSGTYRGQGSAE. The whole CDR3 is CASSGTYRGQGSAETLYF.

This clone was seen many times. Gene names and germline refer to mouse. The read terminates 4 residues before the CDR3 end, so the remaining end is supplied by the germline J gene. The sample contains more than one DNA sequence encoding this CDR3. The chain carries TRBV1 and TRBJ2-1; the match to TRBD2 covers 11 bases. Per germline, CDR1 NSQYPW and CDR2 LRSPGD (reference sequence). The CDR3 consists of 14 residues. Trimming removed 4 bases from V and 4 bases from J; junction bases left unmatched: 0. The part of the CDR3 DNA that was read is TGCACCTGCAGTGGGACTGGGGGGTATGCT. This encodes CTCSGTGGYA. The entire CDR3 protein is CTCSGTGGYAEQFF.

With regard to this clone: Genes here carry mouse names. The sequenced fragment ends 4 residues before the CDR3 boundary, so the rest is inferred from the germline J gene. Other DNA variants within this sample encode the same CDR3. The chain has TRBV13-3 and TRBJ2-1, with 8 bases fitting TRBD1. The ends lost 5 bases at V and 6 bases at J; junction bases unmatched: 1. The CDR3 length is 12 residues. Germline V CDR1 and CDR2: NNHDY, SYVADS. CDR3 region: CASRDRAAEQFF. The sequenced part of the CDR3 DNA is TGTGCCAGCAGGGACAGGGCTGCT.

Points on this clone: Gene names refer to mouse genes. The CDR3 end is not reached by the read, which stops 4 residues before it; the germline J gene fills it in. The chain joins TRBV19 to TRBJ2-7; 7 positions match TRBD2. V gave up 3 bases and J gave up 0 bases; unmatched junction bases: 3. Germline CDR1 is FNHDT and CDR2 is SITEND (reference sequence). The CDR3 is 14 residues long. CDR3 bases read: TGTGCCAGCAGTACCCCTGGGGGCTCCTAT. Amino acid sequence: CASSTPGGSY. The whole CDR3 protein reads CASSTPGGSYEQYF.

This clone was detected only a few times. Gene names are the mouse ones. The CDR3 goes on 4 residues after the read ends, and that part is filled in from the germline J gene. The chain carries TRBV19 and TRBJ1-2; 9 nucleotides line up with TRBD1. The CDR3 contains 15 residues. CDR1 and CDR2 from the germline V gene are FNHDT and SITEND (reference sequence). The CDR3 protein is CASSIGTGIGSDYTF. CDR3 DNA, as far as it was read: TGTGCCAGCAGTATTGGGACAGGGATTGGGTCC.

Details on this clone: Gene names are the mouse ones. The sample holds other DNA sequences that translate to the same CDR3. Partial CDR3 DNA: TGTGCCAGCAGTGATCAGGGGGGTACAAACTCC. Translated, it gives CASSDQGGTNS. The CDR3 in full is CASSDQGGTNSDYTF. J is TRBJ1-2 and V is TRBV13-1; 7 bases are shared with TRBD1. The read comes to an end 4 residues before the CDR3 does, leaving the germline J gene to fill in the end. The CDR3 has 15 amino acids. V lost 1 base and J lost 0; bases outside the gene matches: 3. The V gene's germline CDR1 is NSHNY and CDR2 SYGAGN.

Points on this clone: Gene names are the mouse ones. Sequencing ends 4 residues short of the CDR3 end; the germline J gene provides the rest. This chain links TRBV5 with TRBJ2-4; 8 bases agree with TRBD2. The germline gives CDR1 LGHNA, CDR2 YNLKQL (reference sequence). This CDR3 comprises 14 residues. This CDR3 is CASSHDWGRNTLYF. The DNA read from the CDR3 is TGTGCCAGCAGCCACGACTGGGGTCGAAAC.

Concerning this clone: The listed genes are named as in mouse. Read coverage stops 4 residues before the CDR3 terminus; the germline J gene supplies the remainder. The chain joins TRBV19 to TRBJ2-7, with 7 positions matching TRBD2. After removal of 2 bases from V and 2 bases from J, the junction contained 1 base not matched to a gene. The CDR3 totals 13 residues. Germline loops: CDR1 FNHDT, CDR2 SITEND (reference sequence). Partial CDR3 DNA: TGTGCCAGCAGTATCTGGGGGACCTAT. Translation: CASSIWGTY. The whole CDR3 protein reads CASSIWGTYEQYF.

To note about this clone: Germline and genes here are mouse. The read terminates 4 residues before the CDR3 end, so the remaining end is supplied by the germline J gene. This sequence joins TRBV13-2 and TRBJ2-1, with 11 positions matching TRBD2. The V gene's germline CDR1 is NNHNN and CDR2 SYGAGS (reference sequence). The CDR3 spans 16 residues. The covered CDR3 bases are TGTGCCAGCGGTGATTCCGGGACTGGGGGCGAGGCT. Amino acid sequence: CASGDSGTGGEA. The whole CDR3 protein is CASGDSGTGGEAEQFF.

A remark on this clone: These gene names are mouse names. The read stops 4 residues short of the end of the CDR3; the missing end is completed from the germline J gene. Different DNA sequences within this sample yield the same CDR3. The rearrangement joins TRBV5 to TRBJ2-2; 9 bases are shared with TRBD1. V was clipped by 4 bases and J by 3 bases; unmatched bases: 0. The germline V gene has CDR1 LGHNA and CDR2 YNLKQL (reference sequence). The CDR3 is made up of 14 amino acids. The sequenced part of the CDR3 DNA is TGTGCCAGCAGCCGGACAGGGGACACCGGG. Its protein product is CASSRTGDTG. The whole CDR3 protein reads CASSRTGDTGQLYF.

This clone was seen a handful of times. The listed genes are named as in mouse. The sequence runs out 4 residues before the end of the CDR3; the remainder is reconstructed from the germline J gene. This specimen includes other DNA sequences encoding the same CDR3. The chain recombines TRBV13-1 with TRBJ2-2; 8 bases fit TRBD1. The CDR3 contains 14 residues. The junction had 2 bases not matched to a gene; V was cut back by 3 bases and J by 4 bases. Germline CDR1 and CDR2: NSHNY and SYGAGN. CDR3 amino acids: CASSVTGVTGQLYF. The covered CDR3 bases are TGTGCCAGCAGTGTGACAGGGGTCACCGGG.

Turning to this clone: Gene labels here are mouse ones. The read comes to an end 4 residues before the CDR3 does, leaving the germline J gene to fill in the end. The chain employs TRBV17 and TRBJ1-1, with no clear D. Trimming took off 2 bases at V and 3 bases at J, with 7 bases between the two ends. Looked up from germline, CDR1 is MNHDT and CDR2 is YYDKIL. The CDR3 has 13 amino acids. The covered CDR3 bases are TGTGCTAGCAGTAGATGGGTGGACACA. Translation gives CASSRWVDT. The entire CDR3 is CASSRWVDTEVFF.

A few counts support this clone. Genes and germline come from the mouse. The DNA ends 4 residues before the CDR3 does, and the rest of the CDR3 is filled in from the germline J gene. V gene TRBV5 combines with J gene TRBJ2-4; no clear D. CDR3 length equals 12 residues. Looked up from germline, CDR1 is LGHNA and CDR2 is YNLKQL (reference sequence). The CDR3 is CASSQGVNTLYF. The CDR3 bases that were read are TGTGCCAGCAGCCAAGGGGTGAAC.

With regard to this clone: Each gene name is a mouse one. The sequenced fragment ends 4 residues before the CDR3 boundary, so the rest is inferred from the germline J gene. The chain employs TRBV17 and TRBJ2-7, with 10 bases matching TRBD2. With V trimmed by 0 bases and J by 0 bases, 5 bases remained unmatched. Germline loops: CDR1 MNHDT, CDR2 YYDKIL. There are 17 residues in the CDR3. The covered CDR3 bases are TGTGCTAGCAGTAGAGATTTGACTGGGGGGAGCTCCTAT. Its translation is CASSRDLTGGSSY. The CDR3, in full, reads CASSRDLTGGSSYEQYF.

In this sample, this clone turned up a few times. Gene names and germline refer to mouse. The read ends 4 residues shy of where the CDR3 ends; the end is completed using the germline J gene. The chain combines TRBV1 with TRBJ2-7, with 10 bases matching TRBD1. CDR3 length: 15 amino acids. Germline V gives CDR1 NSQYPW, CDR2 LRSPGD (reference sequence). The sequenced part of the CDR3 DNA is TGCACCTGCAGTGCAGATGGGGACAGGGGATAT. It yields the protein CTCSADGDRGY. The full CDR3 sequence reads CTCSADGDRGYEQYF.

To note about this clone: A much larger clone differs by one base, so this may be a read error. The germline and genes are mouse ones. The sequence runs out 4 residues before the end of the CDR3; the remainder is reconstructed from the germline J gene. V gene TRBV13-1 combines with J gene TRBJ2-2; TRBD2 is a possible D gene (6 bases). The CDR3 extends over 15 amino acids. The V end was cut by 2 bases, the J end by 0 bases, with 8 bases between. The V gene's germline CDR1 is NSHNY and CDR2 SYGAGN. The sequenced CDR3 bases are TGTGCCAGCAGTGACCTGGGGACAAACACCGGG. It yields the protein CASSDLGTNTG. The full-length CDR3 reads as CASSDLGTNTGQLYF.

This clone was recorded a few times. Genes and germline come from the mouse. The CDR3 bases that were read are TGTGCCAGCAGCGCGGGACAAGCAAACTCC. Protein: CASSAGQANS. The entire CDR3 is CASSAGQANSDYTF. The rearrangement links TRBV4 to TRBJ1-2; D might be TRBD1 (6 bases). The sequence runs out 4 residues before the end of the CDR3; the remainder is reconstructed from the germline J gene. V shed 5 bases and J shed 0 bases, with 10 bases lying between them. Germline V gene lookup returns CDR1 LGHDT and CDR2 YNNKQL (reference sequence). The CDR3 is 14 amino acids. The full variable domain, rest sourced from reference TRBV4 and TRBJ1-2, is ETAVFQTPNYHVTQVGNEVSFNCKQTLGHDTMYWYKQDSKKLLKIMFSYNNKQLIVNETVPRRFSPQSSDKAHLNLRIKSVEPEDSAVYLCASSAGQANSDYTFGSGTRLLVI.

This clone came up a few times. The gene names here belong to mouse. With the read ending 3 residues before the CDR3 end, the germline J gene is used to fill in that end. The V call is TRBV13-2, the J call TRBJ1-6; D is uncertain. TRBJ1-6 is known as an ORF, though its function is uncertain. V was clipped by 5 bases and J by 0 bases, with 6 bases between them. This CDR3 contains 14 residues. Germline loops: CDR1 NNHNN, CDR2 SYGAGS (reference sequence). The CDR3: CASGQNSYNSPLYF. CDR3 DNA, as far as it was read: TGTGCCAGCGGACAAAATTCCTATAATTCGCCC.

This clone was found a few times. Germline and genes here are mouse. Additional DNA sequences in this sample encode the identical CDR3. The DNA read from the CDR3 is TGCACCTGCAGTGCCGAGGGGGGGGCAAACACCGGG. Translation: CTCSAEGGANTG. From start to end, the CDR3 is CTCSAEGGANTGQLYF. The chain joins TRBV1 to TRBJ2-2, with D tentatively TRBD2 (7 bases). Read sequence stops 4 residues before the CDR3 end, and the germline J gene provides the missing end. The CDR3 spans 16 residues. The germline V gene encodes CDR1 NSQYPW and CDR2 LRSPGD (reference sequence). The V end was cut by 3 bases, the J end by 0 bases, with 11 bases between. The entire variable domain, with the rest obtained from reference TRBV1 and TRBJ2-2, is as follows: VTLLEQNPRWRLVPRGQAVNLRCILKNSQYPWMSWYQQDLQKQLQWLFTLRSPGDKEVKSLPGADYLATRVTDTELRLQVANMSQGRTLYCTCSAEGGANTGQLYFGEGSKLTVL.